This TCR beta chain was obtained from a study of shared clonotypes between healthy human individuals. Generated by immunoSEQ multiplex PCR, the TCRdb table keeps only in-frame clones and is missing some. The data show about 870,000 clones, around 93% seen once. As defined, naive CD8 cells were CD45RO-negative and positively selected for CCR7, with terminally differentiated effector memory CD45RA+ cells excluded. The V and J ends lost 2 bases and 0 bases, in that order; junction bases with no gene match: 6. CDR1 and CDR2 from the germline V gene are SGHTA and FQGNSA. The CDR3 extends over 18 amino acids. Worth noting for this clone: Its target is not known.

Findings and caveats of the study: Generally, naive subsets (rather than memory subsets) showed larger estimated richness.

The TCR sequence derives from a man aged 30-40 years in good health. The chain has TRBV7-2 and TRBJ2-1, with 11 bases identical to TRBD2. Sequencing was done on a sample of naive CD8+ T cells sorted from blood. CDR3 sequence: CASSLNHLAGGSYNEQFF. The CDR3 DNA is TGTGCCAGCAGCTTAAACCACCTAGCGGGGGGCTCCTACAATGAGCAGTTCTTC.